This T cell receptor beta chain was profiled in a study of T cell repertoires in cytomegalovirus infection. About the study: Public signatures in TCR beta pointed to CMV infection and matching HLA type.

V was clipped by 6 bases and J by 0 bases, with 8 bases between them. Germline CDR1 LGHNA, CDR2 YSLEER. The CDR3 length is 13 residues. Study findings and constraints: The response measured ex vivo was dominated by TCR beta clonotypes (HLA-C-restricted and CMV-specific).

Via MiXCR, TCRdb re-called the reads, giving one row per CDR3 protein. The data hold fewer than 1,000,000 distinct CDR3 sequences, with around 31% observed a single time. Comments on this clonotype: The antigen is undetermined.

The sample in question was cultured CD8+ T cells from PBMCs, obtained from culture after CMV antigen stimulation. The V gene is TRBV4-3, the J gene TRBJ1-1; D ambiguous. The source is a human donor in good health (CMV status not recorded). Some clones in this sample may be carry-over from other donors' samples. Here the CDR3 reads CASRELMNTEAFF. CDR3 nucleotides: TGCGCCAGCAGGGAGTTAATGAACACTGAAGCTTTCTTT.